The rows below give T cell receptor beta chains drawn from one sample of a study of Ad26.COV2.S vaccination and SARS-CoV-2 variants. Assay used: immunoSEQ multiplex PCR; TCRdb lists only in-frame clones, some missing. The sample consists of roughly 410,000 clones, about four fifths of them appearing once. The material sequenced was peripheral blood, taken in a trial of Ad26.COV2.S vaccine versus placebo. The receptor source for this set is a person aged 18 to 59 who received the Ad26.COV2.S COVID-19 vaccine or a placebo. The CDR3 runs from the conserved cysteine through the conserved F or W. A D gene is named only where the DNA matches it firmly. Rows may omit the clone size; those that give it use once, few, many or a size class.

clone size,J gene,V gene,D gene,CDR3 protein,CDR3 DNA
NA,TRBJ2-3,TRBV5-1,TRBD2,CASGTSGRADTQYF,TGCGCCAGCGGGACTAGCGGGAGAGCCGATACGCAGTATTTT
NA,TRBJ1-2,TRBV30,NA,CAWSVLGNYGYTF,TGTGCCTGGAGTGTGTTAGGCAACTATGGCTACACCTTC
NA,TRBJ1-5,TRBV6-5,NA,CASSPRRVGQPQHF,TGTGCCAGCAGTCCCCGTCGTGTCGGTCAGCCCCAGCATTTT
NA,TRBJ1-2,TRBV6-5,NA,CASSYYQGAYGYTF,TGTGCCAGCAGTTACTACCAGGGCGCCTATGGCTACACCTTC
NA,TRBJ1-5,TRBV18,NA,CASSPYRDQPQHF,TGTGCCAGCTCACCCTACAGGGACCAGCCCCAGCATTTT
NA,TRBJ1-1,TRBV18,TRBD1,CASSRDRETEAFF,TGTGCCAGCTCCCGGGACAGGGAAACTGAAGCTTTCTTT
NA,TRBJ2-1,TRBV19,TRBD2,CASSFSGRPSHYNEQFF,TGTGCCAGTAGTTTTAGCGGGAGACCGAGTCACTACAATGAGCAGTTCTTC
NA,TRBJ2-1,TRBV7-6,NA,CASSFQRAGLNNEQFF,TGTGCCAGCAGCTTTCAGCGCGCGGGTCTAAACAATGAGCAGTTCTTC
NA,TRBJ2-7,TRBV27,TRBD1,CASSGFGTGGIHEQYF,TGTGCCAGCAGTGGTTTTGGGACAGGGGGTATCCACGAGCAGTACTTC
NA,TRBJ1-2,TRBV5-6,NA,CASSLGVGTRGYTF,TGTGCCAGCAGCTTGGGAGTGGGGACACGTGGCTACACCTTC
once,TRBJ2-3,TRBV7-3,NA,CASSLTELGTQYF,TGTGCCAGCAGCTTAACGGAACTCGGTACGCAGTATTTT
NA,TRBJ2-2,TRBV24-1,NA,CATSDSGGTGELFF,TGTGCCACCAGTGATTCCGGGGGCACCGGGGAGCTGTTTTTT
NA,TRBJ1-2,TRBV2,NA,CASSVVQNPNYGYTF,TGTGCCAGCAGTGTGGTACAGAATCCTAACTATGGCTACACCTTC
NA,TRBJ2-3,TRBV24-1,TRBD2,CATFSGSVTDTQYF,TGTGCCACCTTCAGCGGGAGCGTCACAGATACGCAGTATTTT
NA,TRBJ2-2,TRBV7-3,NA,CASSALASTGELFF,TGTGCCAGCAGCGCCCTAGCGTCCACCGGGGAGCTGTTTTTT
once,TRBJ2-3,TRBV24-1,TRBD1,CATSRLTGGADTQYF,TGTGCCACCAGTCGTCTAACAGGGGGAGCAGATACGCAGTATTTT
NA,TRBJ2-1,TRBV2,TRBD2,CASSEERGRWNEQFF,TGTGCCAGCAGTGAGGAGCGGGGGAGGTGGAATGAGCAGTTCTTC
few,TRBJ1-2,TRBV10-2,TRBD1,CASSGTGDYGYTF,TGCGCCAGCAGTGGGACAGGCGACTATGGCTACACCTTC
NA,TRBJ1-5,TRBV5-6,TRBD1,CASSLASDRGVQPQHF,TGTGCCAGCAGCTTGGCATCGGACAGGGGTGTTCAGCCCCAGCATTTT
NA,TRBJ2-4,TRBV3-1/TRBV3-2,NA,CASSQDVGFDIQYF,TGTGCCAGCAGCCAAGATGTAGGGTTTGACATTCAGTACTTC
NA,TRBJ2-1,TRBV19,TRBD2,CASSIGDLADYNEQFF,TGTGCCAGTAGTATCGGAGATCTAGCGGATTACAATGAGCAGTTCTTC
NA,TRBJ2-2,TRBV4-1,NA,CASSPYWPANTGELFF,TGCGCCAGCAGCCCCTACTGGCCCGCGAACACCGGGGAGCTGTTTTTT
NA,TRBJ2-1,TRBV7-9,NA,CASSLVVGVGGEQFF,TGTGCCAGCAGCTTAGTGGTGGGAGTCGGGGGTGAGCAGTTCTTC
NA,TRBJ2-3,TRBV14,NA,CASSQFGGAFTDTQYF,TGTGCCAGCAGCCAATTTGGCGGAGCTTTCACAGATACGCAGTATTTT
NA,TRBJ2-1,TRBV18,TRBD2,CASTLAGPYNEQFF,TGTGCCAGCACACTAGCGGGACCTTACAATGAGCAGTTCTTC
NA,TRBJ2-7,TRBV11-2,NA,CASSLDLPDYYEQYF,TGTGCCAGCAGCTTAGATCTGCCAGATTACTACGAGCAGTACTTC
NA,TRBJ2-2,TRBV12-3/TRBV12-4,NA,CASSFYRPGELFF,TGTGCCAGCAGTTTTTATCGCCCCGGGGAGCTGTTTTTT
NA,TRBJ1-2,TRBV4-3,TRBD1,CASSQDRGQVFYGYTF,TGCGCCAGCAGCCAAGATCGGGGACAGGTCTTCTATGGCTACACCTTC
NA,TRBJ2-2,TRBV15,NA,CATSRGGGRNTGELFF,TGTGCCACCAGCAGAGGTGGGGGACGGAACACCGGGGAGCTGTTTTTT
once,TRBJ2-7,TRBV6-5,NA,CASSLGGEGHEQYF,TGTGCCAGCAGCCTTGGGGGAGAAGGGCACGAGCAGTACTTC
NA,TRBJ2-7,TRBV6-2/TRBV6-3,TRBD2,CASSFKRTSGGRYEQYF,TGTGCCAGCAGTTTCAAGAGGACTAGCGGGGGGCGCTACGAGCAGTACTTC
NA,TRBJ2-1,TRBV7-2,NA,CASSRLSSYNEQFF,TGTGCCAGCAGTCGGCTAAGCTCCTACAATGAGCAGTTCTTC
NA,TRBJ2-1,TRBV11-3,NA,CASSLLRDNEQFF,TGTGCCAGCAGCCTCCTCCGGGACAATGAGCAGTTCTTC
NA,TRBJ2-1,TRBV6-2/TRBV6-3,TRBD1,CASSSLPGQGVNNEQFF,TGTGCCAGCAGTTCACTCCCGGGACAGGGGGTAAACAATGAGCAGTTCTTC
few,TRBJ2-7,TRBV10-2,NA,CASTRDAHYEQYF,TGCGCCAGCACAAGGGACGCCCACTACGAGCAGTACTTC
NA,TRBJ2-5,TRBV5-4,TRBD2,CASHYGGGSQETQYF,TGTGCCAGCCACTATGGCGGGGGATCCCAAGAGACCCAGTACTTC
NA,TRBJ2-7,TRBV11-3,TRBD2,CASSLFRAGGYGDEQYF,TGTGCCAGCAGCTTGTTTAGGGCGGGAGGTTACGGGGACGAGCAGTACTTC
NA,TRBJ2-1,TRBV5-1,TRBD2,CASSSTPGLAGNEQFF,TGCGCCAGCAGTTCTACGCCGGGACTAGCGGGAAATGAGCAGTTCTTC
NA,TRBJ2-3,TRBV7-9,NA,CASRPGLQGKGTDTQYF,TGTGCCAGCAGGCCAGGGCTGCAAGGAAAGGGCACAGATACGCAGTATTTT
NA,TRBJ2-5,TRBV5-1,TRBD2,CASSPGTRGETQYF,TGCGCCAGCAGTCCCGGGACTAGGGGGGAGACCCAGTACTTC
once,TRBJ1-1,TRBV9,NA,CASSVAGLVNTEAFF,TGTGCCAGCAGCGTAGCTGGGCTCGTGAACACTGAAGCTTTCTTT
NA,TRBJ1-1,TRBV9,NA,CASSASRGNTEAFF,TGTGCCAGCAGCGCGTCGAGGGGGAACACTGAAGCTTTCTTT
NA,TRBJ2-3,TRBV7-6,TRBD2,CASSLAGARGGRDTQYF,TGTGCCAGCAGCTTAGCGGGTGCGCGGGGGGGCAGGGATACGCAGTATTTT
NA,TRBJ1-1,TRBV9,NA,CASSARSMNTEAFF,TGTGCCAGCAGCGCCCGCTCCATGAACACTGAAGCTTTCTTT
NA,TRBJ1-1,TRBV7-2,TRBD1,CASSARLTGVGTEAFF,TGTGCCAGCAGCGCACGCCTCACAGGGGTTGGCACTGAAGCTTTCTTT
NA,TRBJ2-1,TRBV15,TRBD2,CATSRDSGGEYNEQFF,TGTGCCACCAGCAGAGACAGCGGGGGCGAATACAATGAGCAGTTCTTC
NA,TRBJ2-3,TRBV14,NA,CASSRSYIDTQYF,TGTGCCAGCAGCCGCTCCTATATAGATACGCAGTATTTT
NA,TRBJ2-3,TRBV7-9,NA,CASRTSTDTQYF,TGTGCCAGCAGGACAAGCACAGATACGCAGTATTTT
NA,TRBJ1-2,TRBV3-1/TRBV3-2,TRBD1,CASSPLAGQRLF,TGTGCCAGCAGCCCGCTCGCGGGACAGCGACTCTTC